This T cell receptor (beta chain) appears in the sequencing data of a study of B cell selection in AIRE deficiency. Study-wide points: Shorter CDR3s marked shared Treg sequences, biased toward few non-templated insertions. Only TCRbeta was sequenced; around two fifths of shared healthy Treg sequences appeared in Tconv. About 30.6% of healthy-shared Treg sequences were found among patient Tconv cells.

V was cut by 5 bases and J by 3 bases, with 16 bases left in between. Germline values: CDR1 SGHTA, CDR2 FQGNSA. The length of the CDR3 is 15 residues. Original analysis: Approximately 5.3x10^4 patient and around 100,000 healthy donor TCRbeta sequences came from Tregs. TCRdb keeps only in-frame clones here, not all; method: immunoSEQ multiplex PCR. D and trimming were read from the DNA, whereas the V and J calls and clone size are those reported in that table. This table holds more than 12,000 clones, roughly 91% found once. As for this clone: What it recognizes is unknown.

Regulatory T cells were sorted as CD4+CD25hiCD127low/negative. The sample consisted of Tregs sorted from PBMCs. The V and J genes are TRBV7-2 and TRBJ1-2; no definite D call. The clonotype was recovered from a human donor with AIRE deficiency. CDR3 region: CASSPLSPPHYGYTF. The CDR3 DNA reads as TGTGCCAGCAGCCCTCTGTCCCCTCCCCACTATGGCTACACCTTC.